This TCR beta chain is from a study of patients and donors after allogeneic stem cell transplantation. The germline V gene encodes CDR1 SGHRS and CDR2 YFSETQ. V lost 2 bases to trimming and J lost 5 bases; unmatched junction nucleotides: 7. The CDR3 consists of 15 residues. This clonotype was found many times. One entry per CDR3 protein results from TCRdb running MiXCR on the RT-PCR reads. The table includes some 960,000 distinct CDR3 sequences, about 20% detected once. The sample comprised blood, either unsorted or a sorted T cell fraction (not recorded which). The TCR originated in a human donor who was either an allogeneic HSCT recipient or a stem cell or donor lymphocyte infusion donor (not recorded which). It is not recorded whose cells these are; they may come from a transplant donor. V gene TRBV5-1 combines with J gene TRBJ2-7; 10 nucleotides line up with TRBD1. Here the CDR3 reads CASSFMADRGNEQYF. The CDR3 DNA follows: TGCGCCAGCAGCTTCATGGCGGACAGGGGGAACGAGCAGTACTTC.